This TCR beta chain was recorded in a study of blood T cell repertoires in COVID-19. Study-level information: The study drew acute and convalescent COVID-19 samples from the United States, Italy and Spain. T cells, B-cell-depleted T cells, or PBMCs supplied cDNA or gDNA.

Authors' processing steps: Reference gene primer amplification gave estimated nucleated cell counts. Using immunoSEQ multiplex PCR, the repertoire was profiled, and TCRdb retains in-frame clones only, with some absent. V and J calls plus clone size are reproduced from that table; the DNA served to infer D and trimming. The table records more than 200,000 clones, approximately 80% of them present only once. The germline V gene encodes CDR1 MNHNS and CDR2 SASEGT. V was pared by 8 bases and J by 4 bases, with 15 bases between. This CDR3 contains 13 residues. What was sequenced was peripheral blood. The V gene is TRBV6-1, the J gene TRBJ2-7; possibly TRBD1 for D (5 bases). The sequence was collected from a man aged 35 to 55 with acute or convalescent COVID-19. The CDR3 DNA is TGTGCCAGCGGAACAGGAATCCTATACGAGCAGTACTTC. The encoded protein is CASGTGILYEQYF.